Sequencing of this T cell receptor (beta chain) was carried out in a study of control samples from healthy donors and cancer patients. Between the trimmed V and J ends, which lost 0 bases and 2 bases, there was a span of 8 bases. The length of the CDR3 is 14 residues. In germline, CDR1 is SGDLS, CDR2 YYNGEE. The table came from immunoSEQ multiplex PCR; TCRdb's copy has only in-frame clones and leaves some out. This table holds approximately 90,000 clones, about 88% found once. The specimen sequenced was blood. The chain recombines TRBV9 with TRBJ1-2; unclear D gene. The sequence was obtained from a woman aged 65 to 85 in good health. The CDR3 sequence is CASSVGGRNYGYTF. Here the CDR3 DNA reads TGTGCCAGCAGCGTAGGGGGAAGGAACTATGGCTACACCTTC.